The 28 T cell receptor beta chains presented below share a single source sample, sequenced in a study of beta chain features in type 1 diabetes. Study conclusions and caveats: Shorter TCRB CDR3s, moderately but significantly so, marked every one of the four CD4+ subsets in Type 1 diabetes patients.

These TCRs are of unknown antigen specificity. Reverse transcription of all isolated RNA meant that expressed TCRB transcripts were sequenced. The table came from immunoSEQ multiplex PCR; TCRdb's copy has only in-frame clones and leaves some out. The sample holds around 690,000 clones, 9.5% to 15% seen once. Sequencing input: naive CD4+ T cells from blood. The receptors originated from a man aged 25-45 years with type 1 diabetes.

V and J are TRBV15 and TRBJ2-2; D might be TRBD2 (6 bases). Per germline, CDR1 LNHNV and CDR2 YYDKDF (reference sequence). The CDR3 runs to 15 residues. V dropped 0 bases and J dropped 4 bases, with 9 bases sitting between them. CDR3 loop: CATSRDPGVTGELFF. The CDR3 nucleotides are TGTGCCACCAGCAGAGATCCGGGGGTCACCGGGGAGCTGTTTTTT.

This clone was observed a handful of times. CDR3 loop: CASSPRTVLSYEQYF. CDR3 nucleotide sequence: TGTGCCAGCAGTCCCCGGACAGTACTCTCGTACGAGCAGTACTTC. This chain links TRBV27 with TRBJ2-7, with D perhaps TRBD1 (6 bases). The V gene's germline CDR1 is MNHEY and CDR2 SMNVEV (reference sequence). The V gene lost 5 bases and the J gene lost 4 bases, with 18 bases spanning the gap. CDR3 length: 15 residues.

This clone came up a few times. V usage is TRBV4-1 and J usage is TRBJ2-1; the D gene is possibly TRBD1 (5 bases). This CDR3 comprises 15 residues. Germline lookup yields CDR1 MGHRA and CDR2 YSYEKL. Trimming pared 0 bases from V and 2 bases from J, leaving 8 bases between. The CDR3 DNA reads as TGCGCCAGCAGCCAAGATGCAGGGCCCTACAATGAGCAGTTCTTC. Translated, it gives CASSQDAGPYNEQFF.

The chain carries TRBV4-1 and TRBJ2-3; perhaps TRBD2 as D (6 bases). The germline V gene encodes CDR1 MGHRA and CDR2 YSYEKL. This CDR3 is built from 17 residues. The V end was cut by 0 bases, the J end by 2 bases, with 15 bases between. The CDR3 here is CASSQDVAGRNTDTQYF. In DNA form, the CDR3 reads TGCGCCAGCAGCCAAGATGTGGCGGGGCGAAACACAGATACGCAGTATTTT.

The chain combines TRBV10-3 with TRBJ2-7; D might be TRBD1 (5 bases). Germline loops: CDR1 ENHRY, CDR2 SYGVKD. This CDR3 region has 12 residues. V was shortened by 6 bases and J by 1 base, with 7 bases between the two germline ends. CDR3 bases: TGTGCCATCAGGGACACTTCCTACGAGCAGTACTTC. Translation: CAIRDTSYEQYF.

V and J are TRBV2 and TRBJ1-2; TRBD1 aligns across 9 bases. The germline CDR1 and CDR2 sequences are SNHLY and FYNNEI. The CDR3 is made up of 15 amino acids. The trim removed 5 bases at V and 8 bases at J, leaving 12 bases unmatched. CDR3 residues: CASSPRDRDLKGYTF. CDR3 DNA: TGTGCCAGCAGTCCGCGGGACAGGGACTTGAAAGGCTACACCTTC.

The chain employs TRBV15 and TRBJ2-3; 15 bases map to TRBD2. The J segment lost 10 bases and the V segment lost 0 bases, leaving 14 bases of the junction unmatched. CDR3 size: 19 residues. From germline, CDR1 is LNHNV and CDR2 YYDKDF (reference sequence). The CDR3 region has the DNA TGTGCCACCAGCAGAGAACCGGGACTAGCGGGGGGTAACCCGGTCGCGCAGTATTTT. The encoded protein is CATSREPGLAGGNPVAQYF.

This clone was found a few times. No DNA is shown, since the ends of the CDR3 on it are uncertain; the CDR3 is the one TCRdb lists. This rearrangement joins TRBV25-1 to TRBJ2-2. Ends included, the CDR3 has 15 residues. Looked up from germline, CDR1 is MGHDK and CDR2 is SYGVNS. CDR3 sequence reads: CASSQDFRGPGELFF.

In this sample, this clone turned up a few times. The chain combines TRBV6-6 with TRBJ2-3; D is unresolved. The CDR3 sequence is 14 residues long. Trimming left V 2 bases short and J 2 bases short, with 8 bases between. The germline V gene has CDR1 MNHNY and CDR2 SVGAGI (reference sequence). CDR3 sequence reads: CASSYPDSTDTQYF. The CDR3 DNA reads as TGTGCCAGCAGTTACCCCGACTCCACAGATACGCAGTATTTT.

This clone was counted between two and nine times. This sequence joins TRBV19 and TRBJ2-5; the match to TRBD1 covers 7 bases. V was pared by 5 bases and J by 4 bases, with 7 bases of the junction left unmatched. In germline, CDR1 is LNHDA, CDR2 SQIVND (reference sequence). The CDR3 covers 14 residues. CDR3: CASSVDRAAETQYF. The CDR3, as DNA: TGTGCCAGTAGTGTTGACAGGGCTGCAGAGACCCAGTACTTC.

The CDR3 DNA reads TGTGCCATCAGGACCGGACAGGGGCTAAGCTCCTACAATGAGCAGTTCTTC. The encoded protein is CAIRTGQGLSSYNEQFF. The chain uses TRBV10-3 and TRBJ2-1; TRBD1 matches 9 bases. Germline V gene lookup returns CDR1 ENHRY and CDR2 SYGVKD. The CDR3 has 17 amino acids. Trimming cost V 6 bases and J 0 bases; bases outside gene matches: 9.

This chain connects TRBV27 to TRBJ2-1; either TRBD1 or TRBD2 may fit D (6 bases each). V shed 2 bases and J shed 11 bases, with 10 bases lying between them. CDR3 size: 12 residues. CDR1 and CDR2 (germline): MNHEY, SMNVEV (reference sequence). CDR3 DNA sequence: TGTGCCAGCAGTTTAGAAGGGGGGAAGCAGTTCTTC. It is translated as CASSLEGGKQFF.

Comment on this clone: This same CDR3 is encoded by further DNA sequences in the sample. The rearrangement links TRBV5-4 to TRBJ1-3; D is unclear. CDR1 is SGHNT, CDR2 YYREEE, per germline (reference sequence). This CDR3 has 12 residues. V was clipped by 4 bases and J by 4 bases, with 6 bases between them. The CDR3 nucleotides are TGTGCCAGCAGCCTCGACGGAAACACCATATATTTT. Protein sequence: CASSLDGNTIYF.

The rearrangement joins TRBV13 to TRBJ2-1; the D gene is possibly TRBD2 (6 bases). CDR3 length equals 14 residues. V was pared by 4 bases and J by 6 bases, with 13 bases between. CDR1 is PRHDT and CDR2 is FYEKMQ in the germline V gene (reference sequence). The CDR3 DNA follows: TGTGCCAGCAGCTCACCCCGGAGGGGCAATGAGCAGTTCTTC. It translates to CASSSPRRGNEQFF.

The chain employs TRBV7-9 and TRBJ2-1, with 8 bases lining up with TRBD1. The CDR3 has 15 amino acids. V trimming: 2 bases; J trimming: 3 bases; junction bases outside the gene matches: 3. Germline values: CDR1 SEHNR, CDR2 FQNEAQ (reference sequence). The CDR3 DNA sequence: TGTGCCAGCAGCTTAAGGACAGGGATCTACAATGAGCAGTTCTTC. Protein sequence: CASSLRTGIYNEQFF.

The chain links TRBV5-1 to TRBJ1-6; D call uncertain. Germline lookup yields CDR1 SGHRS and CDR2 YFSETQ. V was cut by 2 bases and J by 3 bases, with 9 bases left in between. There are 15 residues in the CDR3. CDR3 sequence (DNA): TGCGCCAGCAGCTTTTCGGGGATCTATAATTCACCCCTCCACTTT. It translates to CASSFSGIYNSPLHF.

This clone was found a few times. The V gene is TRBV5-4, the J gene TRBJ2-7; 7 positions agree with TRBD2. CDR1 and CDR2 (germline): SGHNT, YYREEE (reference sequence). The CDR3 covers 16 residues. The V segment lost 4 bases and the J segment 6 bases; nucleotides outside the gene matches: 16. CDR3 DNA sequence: TGTGCCAGCAGCCGACCGGTGGGAGGGAGCCTCACCGAGCAGTACTTC. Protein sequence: CASSRPVGGSLTEQYF.

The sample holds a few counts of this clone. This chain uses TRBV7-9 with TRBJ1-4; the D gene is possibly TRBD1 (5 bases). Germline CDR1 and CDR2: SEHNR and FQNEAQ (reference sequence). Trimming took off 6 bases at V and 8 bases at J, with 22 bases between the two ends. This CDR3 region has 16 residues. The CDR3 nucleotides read TGTGCCAGCAGTAACGGGGCCCTTTTGTTAGTCGAAAAACTGTTTTTT. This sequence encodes CASSNGALLLVEKLFF.

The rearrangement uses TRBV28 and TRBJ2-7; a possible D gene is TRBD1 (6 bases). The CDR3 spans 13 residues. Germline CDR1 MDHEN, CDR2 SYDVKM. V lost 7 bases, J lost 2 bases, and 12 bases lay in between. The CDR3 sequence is CASKGVLPYEQYF. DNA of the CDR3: TGTGCCAGCAAGGGGGTCTTGCCCTACGAGCAGTACTTC.

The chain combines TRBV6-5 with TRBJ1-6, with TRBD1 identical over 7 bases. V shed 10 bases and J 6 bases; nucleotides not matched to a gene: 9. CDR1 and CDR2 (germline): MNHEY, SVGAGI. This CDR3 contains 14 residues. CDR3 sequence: CATKGQIGNSPLHF. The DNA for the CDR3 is TGTGCCACCAAGGGACAGATAGGTAATTCACCCCTCCACTTT.

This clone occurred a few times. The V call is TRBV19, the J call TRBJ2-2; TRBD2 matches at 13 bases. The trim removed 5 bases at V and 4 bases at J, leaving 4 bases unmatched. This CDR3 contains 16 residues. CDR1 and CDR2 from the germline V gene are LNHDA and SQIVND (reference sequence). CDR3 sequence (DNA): TGTGCCAGTAGTTTTCGACTAGCGGGGGGCACCGGGGAGCTGTTTTTT. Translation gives CASSFRLAGGTGELFF.

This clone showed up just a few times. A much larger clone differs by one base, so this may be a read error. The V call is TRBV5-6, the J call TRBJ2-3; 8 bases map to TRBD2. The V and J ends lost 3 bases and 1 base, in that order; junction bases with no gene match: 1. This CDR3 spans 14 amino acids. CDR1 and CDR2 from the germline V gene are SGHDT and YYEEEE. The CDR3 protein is CASSSAGGTDTQYF. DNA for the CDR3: TGTGCCAGCAGCTCAGCGGGGGGCACAGATACGCAGTATTTT. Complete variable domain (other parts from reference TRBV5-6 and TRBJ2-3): DAGVTQSPTHLIKTRGQQVTLRCSPKSGHDTVSWYQQALGQGPQFIFQYYEEEERQRGNFPDRFSGHQFPNYSSELNVNALLLGDSALYLCASSSAGGTDTQYFGPGTRLTVL.

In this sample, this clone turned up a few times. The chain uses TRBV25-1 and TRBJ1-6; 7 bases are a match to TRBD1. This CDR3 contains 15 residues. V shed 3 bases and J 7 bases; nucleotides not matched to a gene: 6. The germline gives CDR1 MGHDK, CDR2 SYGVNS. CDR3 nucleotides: TGTGCCAGCAGTGACGGGACAGAGAGGAATTCACCCCTCCACTTT. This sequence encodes CASSDGTERNSPLHF.

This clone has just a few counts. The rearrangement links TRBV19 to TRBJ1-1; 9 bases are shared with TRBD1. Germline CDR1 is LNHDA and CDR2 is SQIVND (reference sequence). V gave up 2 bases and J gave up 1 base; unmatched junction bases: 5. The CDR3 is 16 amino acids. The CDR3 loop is CASSITGGRGNTEAFF. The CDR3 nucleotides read TGTGCCAGTAGTATAACAGGGGGCAGAGGGAACACTGAAGCTTTCTTT.

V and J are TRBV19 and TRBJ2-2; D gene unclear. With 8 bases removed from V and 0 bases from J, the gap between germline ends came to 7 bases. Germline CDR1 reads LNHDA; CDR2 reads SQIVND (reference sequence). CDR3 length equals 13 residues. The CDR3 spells CASGLSNTGELFF. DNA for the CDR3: TGTGCCAGTGGTCTGTCGAACACCGGGGAGCTGTTTTTT.

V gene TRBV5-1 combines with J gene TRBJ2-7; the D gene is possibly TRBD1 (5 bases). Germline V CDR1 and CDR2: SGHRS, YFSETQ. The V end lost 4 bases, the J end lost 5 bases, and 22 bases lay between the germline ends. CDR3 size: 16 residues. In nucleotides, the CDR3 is TGCGCCAGCAGCCCAGCCCTACAGGTCAAACCAGACGAGCAGTACTTC. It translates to CASSPALQVKPDEQYF.

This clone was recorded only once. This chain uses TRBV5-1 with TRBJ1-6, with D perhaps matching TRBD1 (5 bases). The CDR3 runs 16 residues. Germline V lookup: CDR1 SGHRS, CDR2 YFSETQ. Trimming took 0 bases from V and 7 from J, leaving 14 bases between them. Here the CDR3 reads CASSLGGTQANSPLHF. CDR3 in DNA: TGCGCCAGCAGCTTGGGCGGGACCCAAGCGAATTCACCCCTCCACTTT.

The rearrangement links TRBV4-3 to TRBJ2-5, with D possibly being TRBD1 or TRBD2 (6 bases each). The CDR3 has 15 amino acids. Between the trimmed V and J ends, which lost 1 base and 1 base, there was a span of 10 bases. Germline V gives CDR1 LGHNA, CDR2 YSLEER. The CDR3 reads CASSQGPGAQETQYF. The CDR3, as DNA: TGCGCCAGCAGCCAAGGGCCGGGGGCCCAAGAGACCCAGTACTTC.